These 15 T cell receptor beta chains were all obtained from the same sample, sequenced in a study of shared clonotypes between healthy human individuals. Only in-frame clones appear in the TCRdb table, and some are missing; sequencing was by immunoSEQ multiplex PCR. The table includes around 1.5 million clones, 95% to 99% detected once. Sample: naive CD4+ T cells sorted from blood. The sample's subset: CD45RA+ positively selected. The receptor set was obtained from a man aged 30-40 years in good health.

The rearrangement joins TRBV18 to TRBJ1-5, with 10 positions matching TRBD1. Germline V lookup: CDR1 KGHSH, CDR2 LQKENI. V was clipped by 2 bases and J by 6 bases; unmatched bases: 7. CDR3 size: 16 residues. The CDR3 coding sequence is TGTGCCAGCTCACCAAAAACAGGGACAGGGGTTCAGCCCCAGCATTTT. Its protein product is CASSPKTGTGVQPQHF.

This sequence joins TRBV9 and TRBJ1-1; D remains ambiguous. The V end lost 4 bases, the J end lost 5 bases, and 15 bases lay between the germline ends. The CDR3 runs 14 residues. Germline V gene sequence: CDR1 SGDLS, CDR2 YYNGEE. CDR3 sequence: CASSSRAFGTEAFF. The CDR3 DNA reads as TGTGCCAGCAGCTCACGAGCCTTTGGTACTGAAGCTTTCTTT.

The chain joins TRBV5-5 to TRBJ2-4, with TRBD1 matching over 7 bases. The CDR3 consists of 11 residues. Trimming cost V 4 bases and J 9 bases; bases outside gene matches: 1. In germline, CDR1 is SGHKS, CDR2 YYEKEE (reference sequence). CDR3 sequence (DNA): TGTGCCAGCAGCCGGGACAGCATTCAGTACTTC. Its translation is CASSRDSIQYF.

The CDR3 here is CASSPDPTGESFGYTF. In DNA form, the CDR3 reads TGTGCCAGTAGTCCAGACCCAACAGGGGAAAGTTTTGGCTACACCTTC. The rearrangement joins TRBV19 to TRBJ1-2, with 7 bases identical to TRBD1. In germline, CDR1 is LNHDA, CDR2 SQIVND (reference sequence). The trim removed 5 bases at V and 7 bases at J, leaving 16 bases unmatched. This CDR3 is built from 16 residues.

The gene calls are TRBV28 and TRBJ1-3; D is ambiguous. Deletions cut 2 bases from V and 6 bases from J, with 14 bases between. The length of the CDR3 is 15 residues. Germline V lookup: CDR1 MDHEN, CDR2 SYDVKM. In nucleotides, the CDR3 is TGTGCCAGCAGTTTAAGTGTAGGCCAACCAAACACCATATATTTT. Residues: CASSLSVGQPNTIYF.

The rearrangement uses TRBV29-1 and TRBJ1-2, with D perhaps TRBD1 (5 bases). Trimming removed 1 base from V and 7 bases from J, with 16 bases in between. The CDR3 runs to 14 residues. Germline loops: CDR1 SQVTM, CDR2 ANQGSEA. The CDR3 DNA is TGCAGCGTTGAAGTTTTAGCCAGGGAGGGTGGCTACACCTTC. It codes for CSVEVLAREGGYTF.

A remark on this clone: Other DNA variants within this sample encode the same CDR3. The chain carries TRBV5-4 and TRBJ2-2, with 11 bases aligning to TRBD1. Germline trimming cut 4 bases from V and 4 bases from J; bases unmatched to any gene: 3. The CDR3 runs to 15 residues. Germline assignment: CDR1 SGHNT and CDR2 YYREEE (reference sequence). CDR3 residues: CASSPGTGGTGELFF. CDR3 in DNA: TGTGCCAGCAGCCCCGGGACAGGGGGCACCGGGGAGCTGTTTTTT. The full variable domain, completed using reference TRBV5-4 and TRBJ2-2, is ETGVTQSPTHLIKTRGQQVTLRCSSQSGHNTVSWYQQALGQGPQFIFQYYREEENGRGNFPPRFSGLQFPNYSSELNVNALELDDSALYLCASSPGTGGTGELFFGEGSRLTVL.

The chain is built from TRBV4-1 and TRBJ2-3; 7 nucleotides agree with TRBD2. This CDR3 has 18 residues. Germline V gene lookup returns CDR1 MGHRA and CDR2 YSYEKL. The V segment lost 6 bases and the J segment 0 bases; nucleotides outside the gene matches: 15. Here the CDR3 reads CASSPLWSSGSSTDTQYF. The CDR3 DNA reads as TGCGCCAGCAGTCCTCTATGGTCTAGCGGAAGTAGCACAGATACGCAGTATTTT.

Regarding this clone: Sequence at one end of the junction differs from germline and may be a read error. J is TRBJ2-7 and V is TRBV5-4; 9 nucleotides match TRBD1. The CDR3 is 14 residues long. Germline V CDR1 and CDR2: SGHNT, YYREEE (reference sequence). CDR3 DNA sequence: TGTGCCAGCAGTTTGGACAGGGGACCCTCGGGGCAGTACTTC. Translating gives CASSLDRGPSGQYF. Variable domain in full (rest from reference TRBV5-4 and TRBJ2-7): ETGVTQSPTHLIKTRGQQVTLRCSSQSGHNTVSWYQQALGQGPQFIFQYYREEENGRGNFPPRFSGLQFPNYSSELNVNALELDDSALYLCASSLDRGPSGQYFGPGTRLTVT.

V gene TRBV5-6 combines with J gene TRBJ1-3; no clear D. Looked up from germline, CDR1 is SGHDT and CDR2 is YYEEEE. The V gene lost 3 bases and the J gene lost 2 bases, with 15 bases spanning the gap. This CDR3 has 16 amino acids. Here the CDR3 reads CASSSDGRKAGNTIYF. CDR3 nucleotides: TGTGCCAGCAGCTCGGACGGGCGGAAGGCTGGAAACACCATATATTTT.

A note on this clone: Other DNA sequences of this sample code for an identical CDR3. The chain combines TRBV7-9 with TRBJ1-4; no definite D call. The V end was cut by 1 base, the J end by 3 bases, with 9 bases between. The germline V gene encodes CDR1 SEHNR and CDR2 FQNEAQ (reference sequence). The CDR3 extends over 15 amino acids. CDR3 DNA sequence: TGTGCCAGCAGCTTAGACCGGCGGGCTAATGAAAAACTGTTTTTT. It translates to CASSLDRRANEKLFF.

This CDR3 reads CASSYLTLPDTQYF. The CDR3 coding sequence is TGTGCCAGCAGTTACTTAACATTGCCAGATACGCAGTATTTT. The chain has TRBV6-6 and TRBJ2-3; unclear D gene. Germline CDR1 MNHNY, CDR2 SVGAGI (reference sequence). V was cut by 1 base and J by 4 bases, with 9 bases left in between. CDR3 size: 14 residues.

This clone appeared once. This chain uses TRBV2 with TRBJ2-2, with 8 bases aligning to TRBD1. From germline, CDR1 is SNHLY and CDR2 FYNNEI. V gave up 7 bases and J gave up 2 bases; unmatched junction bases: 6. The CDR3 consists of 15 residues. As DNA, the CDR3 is TGTGCCAGCATTACGGACAGGGCTAACACCGGGGAGCTGTTTTTT. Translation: CASITDRANTGELFF. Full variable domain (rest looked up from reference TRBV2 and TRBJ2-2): EPEVTQTPSHQVTQMGQEVILRCVPISNHLYFYWYRQILGQKVEFLVSFYNNEISEKSEIFDDQFSVERPDGSNFTLKIRSTKLEDSAMYFCASITDRANTGELFFGEGSRLTVL.

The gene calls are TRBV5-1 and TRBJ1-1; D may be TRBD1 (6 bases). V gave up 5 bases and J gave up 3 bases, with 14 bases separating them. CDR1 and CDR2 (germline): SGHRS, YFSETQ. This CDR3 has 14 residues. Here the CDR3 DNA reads TGCGCCAGCAGACGGGGGGGCGACGACACTGAAGCTTTCTTT. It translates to CASRRGGDDTEAFF.

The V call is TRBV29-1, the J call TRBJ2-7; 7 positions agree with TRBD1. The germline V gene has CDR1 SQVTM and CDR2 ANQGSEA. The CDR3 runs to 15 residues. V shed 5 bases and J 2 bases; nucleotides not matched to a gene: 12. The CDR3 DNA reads TGCAGCGTTCTCAAGGCGCGGCAGGGGGCCTACGAGCAGTACTTC. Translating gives CSVLKARQGAYEQYF.